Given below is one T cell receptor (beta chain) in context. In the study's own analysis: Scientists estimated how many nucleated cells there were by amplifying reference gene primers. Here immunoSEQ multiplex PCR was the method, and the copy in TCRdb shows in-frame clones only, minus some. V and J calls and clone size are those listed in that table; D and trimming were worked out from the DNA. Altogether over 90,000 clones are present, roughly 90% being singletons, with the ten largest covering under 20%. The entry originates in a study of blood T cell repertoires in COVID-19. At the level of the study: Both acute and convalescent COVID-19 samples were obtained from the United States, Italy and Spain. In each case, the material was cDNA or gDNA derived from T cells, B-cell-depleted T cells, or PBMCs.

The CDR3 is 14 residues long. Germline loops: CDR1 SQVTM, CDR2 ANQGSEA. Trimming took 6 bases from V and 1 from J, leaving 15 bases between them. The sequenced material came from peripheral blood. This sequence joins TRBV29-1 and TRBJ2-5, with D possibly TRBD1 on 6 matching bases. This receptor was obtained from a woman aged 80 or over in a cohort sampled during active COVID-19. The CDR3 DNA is TGCAGCGTAGGGGGATCGACAGCCCAAGAGACCCAGTACTTC. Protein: CSVGGSTAQETQYF.